This section outlines one TCR beta chain sequence together with its context. The J segment lost 8 bases and the V segment lost 0 bases, leaving 7 bases of the junction unmatched. The germline gives CDR1 MGHRA, CDR2 YSYEKL. This CDR3 spans 15 amino acids. This record belongs to a study of human T cells and chemical hapten exposure. Study at large: Across samples, TCR yields varied, mostly owing to small differences in pooled library volumes.

Time point specified: pre-sensitization, week 0. Treatment denoted: therapeutic diphenylcyclopropenone sensitization with weekly scalp DPC. As the library was built, unique molecular identifiers were attached to individual cDNA molecules. In the original workflow: TCRs per sample had a median of roughly 96,000 and ranged from roughly 20,000 to 690,600. From the RACE reads, TCRdb called clonotypes with MiXCR, one entry per CDR3 protein. TCRdb assigned the V and J calls; the authors' analysis was not used. Seen here are 300,000 to 450,000 distinct CDR3 sequences, 4% to 6% observed once, and the top ten hold just over 2.5%.

The clonotype comes from a woman aged 45 to 65 with alopecia areata. Some clones in this sample may be carry-over from other donors' samples. This sample comprised whole blood, obtained in connection with sensitization to the hapten diphenylcyclopropenone (DPC). The chain carries TRBV4-1 and TRBJ2-3, with 8 bases aligning to TRBD2. Here the CDR3 reads CASSQEPGGRLTQYF. The CDR3 coding sequence is TGCGCCAGCAGCCAAGAGCCGGGAGGGCGCCTTACGCAGTATTTT.